Given below is one T cell receptor (beta chain) in context. In the original analysis: Estimated nucleated cell counts came from reference gene primer amplification. The table came from immunoSEQ multiplex PCR; TCRdb's copy has only in-frame clones and leaves some out. The V and J calls and the clone size are those of that table, but D and trimming were determined from the DNA. This repertoire shows 55,000 to 75,000 clones, roughly three quarters found once; its top ten account for 15% to 17%. The sample is drawn from a study of blood T cell repertoires in COVID-19. For the study at large: Acute-phase and convalescent COVID-19 samples originated in the United States, Italy and Spain. PBMCs, B-cell-depleted T cells, or T cells were the source of the cDNA or gDNA that made up the material.

Trimming cost V 4 bases and J 2 bases, with 18 bases left between them. CDR3 length: 16 amino acids. Germline V gives CDR1 SEHNR, CDR2 FQNEAQ (reference sequence). The gene calls are TRBV7-9 and TRBJ2-7; D is perhaps TRBD1 (5 bases). The specimen sequenced was peripheral blood. The clonotype was recovered from an older man with acute or convalescent COVID-19. The DNA of the CDR3 is TGTGCCAGCAGCTCCCCGGACACCGTTCGGGCCTACGAGCAGTACTTC. It encodes CASSSPDTVRAYEQYF.